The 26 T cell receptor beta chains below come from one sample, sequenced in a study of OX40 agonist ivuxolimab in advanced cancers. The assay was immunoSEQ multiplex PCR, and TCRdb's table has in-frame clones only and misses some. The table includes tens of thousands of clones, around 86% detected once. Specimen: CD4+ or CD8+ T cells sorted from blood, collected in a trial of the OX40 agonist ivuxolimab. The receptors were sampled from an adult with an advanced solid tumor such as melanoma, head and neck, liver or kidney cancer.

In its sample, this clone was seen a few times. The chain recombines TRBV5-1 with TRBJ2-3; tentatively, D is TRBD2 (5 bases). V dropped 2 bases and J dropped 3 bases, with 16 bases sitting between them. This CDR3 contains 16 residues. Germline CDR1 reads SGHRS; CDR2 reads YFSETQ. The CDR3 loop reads CASSLISGSETDTQYF. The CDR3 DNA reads TGCGCCAGCAGCTTAATCTCGGGAAGCGAGACAGATACGCAGTATTTT. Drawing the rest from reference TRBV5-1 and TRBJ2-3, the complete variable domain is KAGVTQTPRYLIKTRGQQVTLSCSPISGHRSVSWYQQTPGQGLQFLFEYFSETQRNKGNFPGRFSGRQFSNSRSEMNVSTLELGDSALYLCASSLISGSETDTQYFGPGTRLTVL.

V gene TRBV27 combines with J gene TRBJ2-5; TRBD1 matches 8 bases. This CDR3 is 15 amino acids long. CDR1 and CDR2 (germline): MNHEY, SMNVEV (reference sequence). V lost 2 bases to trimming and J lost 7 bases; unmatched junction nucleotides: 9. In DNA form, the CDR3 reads TGTGCCAGCAGTTTAGAGGGCAGGGGGCGCGGGACCCAGTACTTC. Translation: CASSLEGRGRGTQYF.

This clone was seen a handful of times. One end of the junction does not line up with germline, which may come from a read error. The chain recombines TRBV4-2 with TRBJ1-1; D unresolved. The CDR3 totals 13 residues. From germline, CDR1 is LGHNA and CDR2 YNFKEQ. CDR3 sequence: CASSQDYRQEAVF. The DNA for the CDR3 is TGTGCCAGCAGCCAAGATTATAGGCAGGAAGCTGTCTTT.

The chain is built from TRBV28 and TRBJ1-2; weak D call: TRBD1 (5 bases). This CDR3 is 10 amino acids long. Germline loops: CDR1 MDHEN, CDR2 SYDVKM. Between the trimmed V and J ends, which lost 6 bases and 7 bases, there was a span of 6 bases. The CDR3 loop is CASRQGGYTF. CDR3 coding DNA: TGTGCCAGCAGGCAGGGTGGCTACACCTTC.

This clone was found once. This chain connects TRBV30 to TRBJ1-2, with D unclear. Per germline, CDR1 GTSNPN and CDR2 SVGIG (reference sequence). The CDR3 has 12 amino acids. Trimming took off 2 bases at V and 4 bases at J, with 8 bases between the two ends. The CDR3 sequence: CAWSTAAYGYTF. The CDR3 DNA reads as TGTGCCTGGAGTACGGCGGCCTATGGCTACACCTTC.

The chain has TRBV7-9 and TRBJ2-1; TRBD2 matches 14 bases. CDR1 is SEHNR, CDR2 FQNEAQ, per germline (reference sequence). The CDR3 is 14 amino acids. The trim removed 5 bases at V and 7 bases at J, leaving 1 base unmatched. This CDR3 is CASSRTSGRNEQFF. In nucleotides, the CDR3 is TGTGCCAGCAGCCGGACTAGCGGGAGGAATGAGCAGTTCTTC.

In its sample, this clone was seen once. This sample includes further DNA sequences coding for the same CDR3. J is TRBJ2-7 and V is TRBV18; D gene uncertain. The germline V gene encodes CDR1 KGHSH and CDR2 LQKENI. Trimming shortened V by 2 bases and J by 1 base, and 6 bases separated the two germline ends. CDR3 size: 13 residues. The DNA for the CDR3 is TGTGCCAGCTCACCAGGGCTATCCTACGAGCAGTACTTC. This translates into CASSPGLSYEQYF.

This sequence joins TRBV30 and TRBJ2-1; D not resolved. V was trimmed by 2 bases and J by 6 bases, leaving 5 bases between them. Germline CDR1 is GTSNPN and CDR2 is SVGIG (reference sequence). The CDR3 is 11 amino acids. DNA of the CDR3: TGTGCCTGGAGTTCTCGCAATGAGCAGTTCTTC. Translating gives CAWSSRNEQFF. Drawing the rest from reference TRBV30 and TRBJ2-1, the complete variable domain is SQTIHQWPATLVQPVGSPLSLECTVEGTSNPNLYWYRQAAGRGLQLLFYSVGIGQISSEVPQNLSASRPQDRQFILSSKKLLLSDSGFYLCAWSSRNEQFFGPGTRLTVL.

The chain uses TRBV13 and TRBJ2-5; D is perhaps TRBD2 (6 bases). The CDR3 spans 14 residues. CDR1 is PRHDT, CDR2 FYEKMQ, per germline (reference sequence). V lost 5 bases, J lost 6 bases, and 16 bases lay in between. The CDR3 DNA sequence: TGTGCCAGCAGCACTCGGGCGGGGTACCAGACCCAGTACTTC. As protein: CASSTRAGYQTQYF. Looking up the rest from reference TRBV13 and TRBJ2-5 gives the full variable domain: AAGVIQSPRHLIKEKRETATLKCYPIPRHDTVYWYQQGPGQDPQFLISFYEKMQSDKGSIPDRFSAQQFSDYHSELNMSSLELGDSALYFCASSTRAGYQTQYFGPGTRLLVL.

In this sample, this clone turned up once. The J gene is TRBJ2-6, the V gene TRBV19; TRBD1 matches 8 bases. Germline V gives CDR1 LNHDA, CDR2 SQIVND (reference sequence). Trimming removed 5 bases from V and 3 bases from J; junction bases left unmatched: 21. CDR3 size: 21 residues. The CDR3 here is CASSQTHPGGSYGIGANVLTF. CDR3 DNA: TGTGCCAGTAGTCAAACCCATCCAGGGGGCAGTTATGGGATTGGGGCCAACGTCCTGACTTTC.

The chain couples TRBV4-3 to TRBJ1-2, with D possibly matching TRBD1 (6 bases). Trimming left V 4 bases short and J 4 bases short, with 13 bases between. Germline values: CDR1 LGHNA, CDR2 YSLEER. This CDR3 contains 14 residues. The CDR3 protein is CASSLHRARYGYTF. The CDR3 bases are TGCGCCAGCAGCCTCCACAGGGCTCGCTATGGCTACACCTTC.

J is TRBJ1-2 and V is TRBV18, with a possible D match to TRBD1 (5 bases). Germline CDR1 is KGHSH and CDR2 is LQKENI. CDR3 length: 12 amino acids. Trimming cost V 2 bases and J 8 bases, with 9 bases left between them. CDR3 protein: CASSPGAGGYTF. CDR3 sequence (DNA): TGTGCCAGCTCACCAGGGGCTGGGGGCTACACCTTC.

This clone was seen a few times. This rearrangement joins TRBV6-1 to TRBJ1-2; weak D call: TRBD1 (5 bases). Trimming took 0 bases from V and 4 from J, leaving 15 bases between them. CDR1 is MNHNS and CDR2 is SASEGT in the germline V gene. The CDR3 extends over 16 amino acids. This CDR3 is CASSEASTASIYGYTF. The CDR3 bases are TGTGCCAGCAGTGAAGCCTCGACAGCAAGCATCTATGGCTACACCTTC.

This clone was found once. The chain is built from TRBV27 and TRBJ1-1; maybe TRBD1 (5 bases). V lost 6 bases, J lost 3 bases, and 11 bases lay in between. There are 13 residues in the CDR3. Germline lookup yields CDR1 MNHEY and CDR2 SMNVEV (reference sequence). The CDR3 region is CASRLREYTEAFF. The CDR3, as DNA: TGTGCCAGCAGACTCAGGGAGTACACTGAAGCTTTCTTT.

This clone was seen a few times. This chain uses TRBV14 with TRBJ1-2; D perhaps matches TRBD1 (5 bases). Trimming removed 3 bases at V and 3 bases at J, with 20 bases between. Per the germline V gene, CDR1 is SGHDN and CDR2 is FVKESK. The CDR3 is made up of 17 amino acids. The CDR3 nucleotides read TGTGCCAGCAGCCACTTTCCAGGGCGGTCTTTAGACTATGGCTACACCTTC. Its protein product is CASSHFPGRSLDYGYTF.

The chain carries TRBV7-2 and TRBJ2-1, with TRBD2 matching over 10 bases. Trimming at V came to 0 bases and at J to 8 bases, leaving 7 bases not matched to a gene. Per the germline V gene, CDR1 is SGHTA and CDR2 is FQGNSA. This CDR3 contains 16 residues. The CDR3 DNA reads TGTGCCAGCAGCTTAGCGCAGCTAGCGGGGGCCTATGAGCAGTTCTTC. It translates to CASSLAQLAGAYEQFF.

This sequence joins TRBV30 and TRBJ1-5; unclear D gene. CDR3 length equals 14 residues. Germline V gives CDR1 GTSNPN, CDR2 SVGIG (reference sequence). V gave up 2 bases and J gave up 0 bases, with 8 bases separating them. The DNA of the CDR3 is TGTGCCTGGAGTCGACGGATTAGCAATCAGCCCCAGCATTTT. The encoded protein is CAWSRRISNQPQHF.

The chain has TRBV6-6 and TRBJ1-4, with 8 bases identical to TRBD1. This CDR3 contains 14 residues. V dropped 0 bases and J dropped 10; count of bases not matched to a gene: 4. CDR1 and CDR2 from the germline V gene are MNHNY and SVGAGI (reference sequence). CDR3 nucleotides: TGTGCCAGCAGTTACTCCGGACAGGGCGGAAAACTGTTTTTT. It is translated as CASSYSGQGGKLFF.

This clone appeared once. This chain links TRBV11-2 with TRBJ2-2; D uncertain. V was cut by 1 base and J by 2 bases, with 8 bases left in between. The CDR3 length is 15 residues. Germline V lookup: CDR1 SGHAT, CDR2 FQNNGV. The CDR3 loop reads CASSLGTYNTGELFF. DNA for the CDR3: TGTGCCAGCAGCTTAGGTACATATAACACCGGGGAGCTGTTTTTT.

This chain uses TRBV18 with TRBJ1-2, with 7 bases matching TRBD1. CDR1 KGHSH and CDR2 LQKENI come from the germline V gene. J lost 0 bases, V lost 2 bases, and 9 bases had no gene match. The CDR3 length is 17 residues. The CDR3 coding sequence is TGTGCCAGCTCACCAACGACAGGGTCCTTAGCTAACTATGGCTACACCTTC. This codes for CASSPTTGSLANYGYTF.

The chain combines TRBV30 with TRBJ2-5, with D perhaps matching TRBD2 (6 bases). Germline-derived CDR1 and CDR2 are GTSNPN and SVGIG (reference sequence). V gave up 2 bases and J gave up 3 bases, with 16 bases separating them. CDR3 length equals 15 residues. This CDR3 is CAWSPGVGLKETQYF. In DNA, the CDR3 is TGTGCCTGGAGTCCGGGGGTGGGGCTAAAAGAGACCCAGTACTTC.

In nucleotides, the CDR3 is TGCGCCAGCAGCATTACAGGGGAAATCTACGAGCAGTACTTC. This encodes CASSITGEIYEQYF. The rearrangement links TRBV5-1 to TRBJ2-7; the match to TRBD1 covers 7 bases. CDR3 length: 14 residues. Germline values: CDR1 SGHRS, CDR2 YFSETQ. V gave up 4 bases and J gave up 3 bases; unmatched junction bases: 7. The complete variable domain, with remaining parts taken from reference TRBV5-1 and TRBJ2-7, reads KAGVTQTPRYLIKTRGQQVTLSCSPISGHRSVSWYQQTPGQGLQFLFEYFSETQRNKGNFPGRFSGRQFSNSRSEMNVSTLELGDSALYLCASSITGEIYEQYFGPGTRLTVT.

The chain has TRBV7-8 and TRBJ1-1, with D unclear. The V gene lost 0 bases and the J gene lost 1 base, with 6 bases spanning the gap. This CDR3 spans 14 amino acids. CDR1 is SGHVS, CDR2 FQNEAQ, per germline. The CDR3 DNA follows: TGTGCCAGCAGCTTAGCAAGCAGGAACACTGAAGCTTTCTTT. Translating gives CASSLASRNTEAFF.

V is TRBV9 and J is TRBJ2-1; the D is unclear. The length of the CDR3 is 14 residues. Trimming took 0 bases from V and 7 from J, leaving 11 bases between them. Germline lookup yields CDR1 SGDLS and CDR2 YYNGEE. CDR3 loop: CASSVVGTTNEQFF. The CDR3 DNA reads TGTGCCAGCAGCGTAGTGGGAACCACTAATGAGCAGTTCTTC. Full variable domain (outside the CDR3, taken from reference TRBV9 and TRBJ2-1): DSGVTQTPKHLITATGQRVTLRCSPRSGDLSVYWYQQSLDQGLQFLIQYYNGEERAKGNILERFSAQQFPDLHSELNLSSLELGDSALYFCASSVVGTTNEQFFGPGTRLTVL.

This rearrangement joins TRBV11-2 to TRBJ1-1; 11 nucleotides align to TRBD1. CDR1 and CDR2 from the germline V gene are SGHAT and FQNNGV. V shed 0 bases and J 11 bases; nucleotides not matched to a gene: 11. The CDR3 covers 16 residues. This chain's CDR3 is CASSLEGDRGSRIAFF. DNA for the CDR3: TGTGCCAGCAGCTTAGAGGGGGACAGGGGGTCGAGGATTGCTTTCTTT.

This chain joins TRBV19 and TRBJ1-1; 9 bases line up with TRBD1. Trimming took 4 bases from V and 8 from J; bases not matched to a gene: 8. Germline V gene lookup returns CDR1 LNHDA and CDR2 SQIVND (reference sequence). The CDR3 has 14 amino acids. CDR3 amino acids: CASSRIQGATEAFF. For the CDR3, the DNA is TGTGCCAGTAGTAGAATACAGGGGGCTACCGAAGCTTTCTTT. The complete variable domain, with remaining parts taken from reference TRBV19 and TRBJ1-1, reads DGGITQSPKYLFRKEGQNVTLSCEQNLNHDAMYWYRQDPGQGLRLIYYSQIVNDFQKGDIAEGYSVSREKKESFPLTVTSAQKNPTAFYLCASSRIQGATEAFFGQGTRLTVV.